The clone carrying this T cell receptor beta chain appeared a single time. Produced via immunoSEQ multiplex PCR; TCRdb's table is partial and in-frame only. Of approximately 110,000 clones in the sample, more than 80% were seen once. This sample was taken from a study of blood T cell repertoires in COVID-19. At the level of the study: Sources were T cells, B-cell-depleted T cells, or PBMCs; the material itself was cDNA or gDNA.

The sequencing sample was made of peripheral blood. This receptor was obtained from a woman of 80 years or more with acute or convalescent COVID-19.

The CDR3 reads CASSYLSGGWGTGELFF. For the CDR3, the DNA is TGCGCCAGCAGCTACTTATCAGGGGGCTGGGGGACCGGGGAGCTGTTTTTT. The V gene is TRBV4-1, the J gene TRBJ2-2, with 8 bases identical to TRBD1. J was trimmed by 5 bases and V by 5 bases; bases with no gene match: 13. Germline V gives CDR1 MGHRA, CDR2 YSYEKL. The CDR3 is 17 residues long.